This is a list of T cell receptor beta chains from one sample in a study of cytomegalovirus exposure and HLA in healthy donors. Sequencing was performed with immunoSEQ multiplex PCR; in TCRdb, only in-frame clones are kept and a portion is missing. The repertoire holds almost 65,000 clones, with roughly 73% as singletons. Sequencing was carried out using PBMCs. These receptors all stem from a male donor in good health and CMV-seropositive. Each CDR3 is given with its conserved first and last residue. A D gene is named only where the DNA matches it firmly. Clone size is not always given. Where it is, it says once, few, many or a class for expanded clones.

v_gene: TRBV4-2
d_gene: .
len: 16
abundance: .
j_gene: TRBJ1-2
CDR3nt: TGTGCCAGCAGCCAAGAAGGGGCACCCTTAGGCTATGGCTACACCTTC
CDR3aa: CASSQEGAPLGYGYTF

v_gene: TRBV6-6
d_gene: TRBD2
len: 11
abundance: .
j_gene: TRBJ2-3
CDR3nt: TGTGCCAGCAGTCTAGCGGGACTACAGTATTTT
CDR3aa: CASSLAGLQYF

v_gene: TRBV11-1
d_gene: TRBD1
len: 16
abundance: few
j_gene: TRBJ2-5
CDR3nt: TGTGCCAGCAGCTTAGTCACAGGGGGAGATCAAGAGACCCAGTACTTC
CDR3aa: CASSLVTGGDQETQYF

v_gene: TRBV4-3
d_gene: .
len: 15
abundance: .
j_gene: TRBJ1-1
CDR3nt: TGCGCCAGCAGCCGGACATGGCGGGGTAACACTGAAGCTTTCTTT
CDR3aa: CASSRTWRGNTEAFF

v_gene: TRBV4-2
d_gene: TRBD1
len: 16
abundance: once
j_gene: TRBJ1-1
CDR3nt: TGTGCCAGCAGCCAAGTGGGGGACAGGGGCCCACCTGAAGCTTTCTTT
CDR3aa: CASSQVGDRGPPEAFF

v_gene: TRBV30
d_gene: TRBD1
len: 14
abundance: .
j_gene: TRBJ2-1
CDR3nt: TGTGCCGGAAAAAGACAGGGTCGCCTCAATGAGCAGTTCTTC
CDR3aa: CAGKRQGRLNEQFF

v_gene: TRBV6-1
d_gene: TRBD1
len: 17
abundance: .
j_gene: TRBJ2-7
CDR3nt: TGTGCCAGCAGTGAAGATTTCCGGGACAGGGAGGTCTACGAGCAGTACTTC
CDR3aa: CASSEDFRDREVYEQYF

v_gene: TRBV29-1
d_gene: TRBD1
len: 11
abundance: .
j_gene: TRBJ1-1
CDR3nt: TGCAGCGTTGAAAGACAGGGGGAAGCTTTCTTT
CDR3aa: CSVERQGEAFF

v_gene: TRBV4-1
d_gene: .
len: 17
abundance: .
j_gene: TRBJ1-5
CDR3nt: TGCGCCAGCAGTACTTCTGGGGAGGGGTATAGCAATCAGCCCCAGCATTTT
CDR3aa: CASSTSGEGYSNQPQHF

v_gene: TRBV18
d_gene: .
len: 16
abundance: .
j_gene: TRBJ2-3
CDR3nt: TGTGCCAGCTCTCTGGCGGCGGCGCGGGGCACAGATACGCAGTATTTT
CDR3aa: CASSLAAARGTDTQYF

v_gene: TRBV20-1
d_gene: .
len: 11
abundance: .
j_gene: TRBJ1-1
CDR3nt: TGCAGTGCCGCGTCGGACAGTGAAGGTTTCTTT
CDR3aa: CSAASDSEGFF

v_gene: TRBV5-1
d_gene: TRBD1
len: 16
abundance: .
j_gene: TRBJ1-3
CDR3nt: TGCGCCAGCAGCTTGGAACAGGGGGCCGTTGGAAACACCATATATTTT
CDR3aa: CASSLEQGAVGNTIYF

v_gene: TRBV7-2
d_gene: TRBD1
len: 15
abundance: once
j_gene: TRBJ1-2
CDR3nt: TGTGCCAGCAGCTTGCCGGGACAGGGGAACTATGGCTACACCTTC
CDR3aa: CASSLPGQGNYGYTF

v_gene: TRBV6-1
d_gene: .
len: 13
abundance: .
j_gene: TRBJ1-3
CDR3nt: TGTGCCAGCAGACTGAGCTCTGGAAACACCATATATTTT
CDR3aa: CASRLSSGNTIYF

v_gene: TRBV19
d_gene: .
len: 18
abundance: once
j_gene: TRBJ2-1
CDR3nt: TGTGCCAGTAGTATAAGTTTGGCGGGGATGAGCTCCTACAATGAGCAGTTCTTC
CDR3aa: CASSISLAGMSSYNEQFF

v_gene: TRBV19
d_gene: .
len: 16
abundance: .
j_gene: TRBJ1-2
CDR3nt: TGTGCCAGTAGTATCGGTTGGGGCGAGACTAACTATGGCTACACCTTC
CDR3aa: CASSIGWGETNYGYTF

v_gene: TRBV18
d_gene: .
len: 15
abundance: .
j_gene: TRBJ1-4
CDR3nt: TGTGCCAGCTCACCACGGGCGGGGATTGATGAAAAACTGTTTTTT
CDR3aa: CASSPRAGIDEKLFF

v_gene: TRBV4-1
d_gene: .
len: 16
abundance: .
j_gene: TRBJ2-4
CDR3nt: TGCGCCAGCAGCCAAGATTTACGACTAGAAGGAAACATTCAGTACTTC
CDR3aa: CASSQDLRLEGNIQYF

v_gene: TRBV6-1
d_gene: .
len: 13
abundance: few
j_gene: TRBJ1-1
CDR3nt: TGTGCCACTCTCCGGGACACTGGGACTGAAGCTTTCTTT
CDR3aa: CATLRDTGTEAFF

v_gene: TRBV6-5
d_gene: .
len: 13
abundance: .
j_gene: TRBJ2-3
CDR3nt: TGTGCCACCGGGCCCAGGCCTCCAGGGACGCAGTATTTT
CDR3aa: CATGPRPPGTQYF

v_gene: TRBV9
d_gene: .
len: 15
abundance: few
j_gene: TRBJ2-2
CDR3nt: TGTGCCAGCAGCGCCCTCGACAGGAACACCGGGGAGCTGTTTTTT
CDR3aa: CASSALDRNTGELFF

v_gene: TRBV6-5
d_gene: TRBD1
len: 13
abundance: .
j_gene: TRBJ1-1
CDR3nt: TGTGCCACCTCGGGACAGGGACGCACTGAAGCTTTCTTT
CDR3aa: CATSGQGRTEAFF

v_gene: TRBV5-5
d_gene: TRBD1
len: 14
abundance: few
j_gene: TRBJ2-7
CDR3nt: TGTGCCAGCAGCTGGGGACAGGGCTTCTACGAGCAGTACTTC
CDR3aa: CASSWGQGFYEQYF

v_gene: TRBV2
d_gene: .
len: 13
abundance: few
j_gene: TRBJ2-3
CDR3nt: TGTGCCAGCAAGGGGGGGAACACAGATACGCAGTATTTT
CDR3aa: CASKGGNTDTQYF

v_gene: TRBV4-3
d_gene: .
len: 16
abundance: .
j_gene: TRBJ1-2
CDR3nt: TGCGCCAGCAGCCAAGATTGGGGCGAGTTAAACTATGGCTACACCTTC
CDR3aa: CASSQDWGELNYGYTF

v_gene: TRBV27
d_gene: TRBD1
len: 15
abundance: .
j_gene: TRBJ2-7
CDR3nt: TGTGCCAGCAGTTCAACCGGGACAGGGGGATCCAAGCAGTACTTC
CDR3aa: CASSSTGTGGSKQYF

v_gene: TRBV7-8
d_gene: .
len: 18
abundance: .
j_gene: TRBJ2-2
CDR3nt: TGTGCCAGCAGCCCAGGGGGGAGAGGACAGGTACCTTCCAGGGAGCTGTTTTTT
CDR3aa: CASSPGGRGQVPSRELFF

v_gene: TRBV2
d_gene: .
len: 13
abundance: .
j_gene: TRBJ1-1
CDR3nt: TGTGCCAGCACACAGGTAGAGAACACTGAAGCTTTCTTT
CDR3aa: CASTQVENTEAFF